The 9 T cell receptor beta chains given below trace back to one sample, sequenced in a study of Tregs in tolerant kidney transplant recipients. TCRdb's table, derived via immunoSEQ multiplex PCR, lists solely in-frame clones and lacks some. The table lists 85,000 to 90,000 clones, 90% to 95% of them singletons. What was sequenced was CD8+ T cells from blood. Every receptor here comes from a human donor in good health.

This chain uses TRBV7-6 with TRBJ2-7; D possibly uses TRBD1 or TRBD2 (5 bases each). V lost 5 bases and J lost 2, with 10 bases in between. The germline V gene encodes CDR1 SGHVS and CDR2 FNYEAQ. The CDR3 runs to 13 residues. CDR3 in DNA: TGTGCCAGCAGCGACGGGACCGCCTACGAGCAGTACTTC. Residues: CASSDGTAYEQYF.

This chain links TRBV10-3 with TRBJ1-1; 7 bases match TRBD1. The CDR3 spans 17 residues. Germline CDR1 reads ENHRY; CDR2 reads SYGVKD. J was trimmed by 7 bases and V by 8 bases; bases with no gene match: 22. In DNA, the CDR3 is TGTGCCATCGTCTGGACCCCCCAGGACAGGCCACCACGTGAAGCTTTCTTT. Protein: CAIVWTPQDRPPREAFF.

The chain joins TRBV7-6 to TRBJ2-7; no definite D call. Germline assignment: CDR1 SGHVS and CDR2 FNYEAQ. The V end lost 5 bases, the J end lost 2 bases, and 13 bases lay between the germline ends. The CDR3 has 14 residues. For the CDR3, the DNA is TGTGCCAGCAGCCTCCGACTGGGTCCCTACGAGCAGTACTTC. Translating it yields CASSLRLGPYEQYF.

The chain combines TRBV5-4 with TRBJ2-5, with 7 bases aligning to TRBD2. Germline lookup yields CDR1 SGHNT and CDR2 YYREEE (reference sequence). The CDR3 runs 15 residues. V shed 4 bases and J 1 base; nucleotides not matched to a gene: 7. This CDR3 is CASSTVTSPQETQYF. The CDR3 region has the DNA TGTGCCAGCAGCACCGTGACTAGCCCCCAAGAGACCCAGTACTTC. Combining the CDR3 with reference TRBV5-4 and TRBJ2-5 gives the whole variable domain ETGVTQSPTHLIKTRGQQVTLRCSSQSGHNTVSWYQQALGQGPQFIFQYYREEENGRGNFPPRFSGLQFPNYSSELNVNALELDDSALYLCASSTVTSPQETQYFGPGTRLLVL.

The chain joins TRBV6-4 to TRBJ2-2, with TRBD2 identical over 10 bases. Germline V lookup: CDR1 MRHNA, CDR2 SNTAGT. The length of the CDR3 is 14 residues. With 6 bases clipped from V and 5 bases from J, the junction kept 3 bases outside the gene matches. The CDR3 nucleotides are TGTGCCAGCAGCCTAGCGGGAGAAACCGGGGAGCTGTTTTTT. It translates to CASSLAGETGELFF.

This chain connects TRBV7-9 to TRBJ2-1; maybe TRBD1 (6 bases). V was trimmed by 5 bases and J by 7 bases, leaving 15 bases between them. CDR3 length: 14 amino acids. The germline CDR1 and CDR2 sequences are SEHNR and FQNEAQ (reference sequence). CDR3 DNA: TGTGCCAGCAGCCTCCGGGACATTAGGAATGAGCAGTTCTTC. Residues: CASSLRDIRNEQFF.

This clone came up once. The chain is built from TRBV5-5 and TRBJ2-7; 9 bases map to TRBD2. Germline trimming cut 3 bases from V and 7 bases from J; bases unmatched to any gene: 17. CDR3 length equals 17 residues. Germline V gives CDR1 SGHKS, CDR2 YYEKEE (reference sequence). The CDR3 region has the DNA TGTGCCAGCAGCTCTTCGGCCAGCGGGAGGCCAAAGCGGGAGCAGTACTTC. This sequence encodes CASSSSASGRPKREQYF.

The rearrangement uses TRBV11-2 and TRBJ2-7; D not resolved. This CDR3 is built from 16 residues. V lost 7 bases and J lost 2, with 21 bases in between. Germline values: CDR1 SGHAT, CDR2 FQNNGV. CDR3 sequence: CASTSENGSFPYEQYF. The CDR3 DNA sequence: TGTGCCAGCACCTCGGAAAATGGGTCCTTCCCCTACGAGCAGTACTTC.

The chain recombines TRBV11-2 with TRBJ2-3; the match to TRBD2 covers 11 bases. The V gene end was trimmed by 5 bases and the J gene end by 5 bases; junction bases not matched to a gene: 6. The CDR3 sequence is 15 residues long. Germline values: CDR1 SGHAT, CDR2 FQNNGV. The CDR3 spells CASSLSGRGIDTQYF. The CDR3 bases are TGTGCCAGCAGCCTTAGCGGGAGGGGAATAGATACGCAGTATTTT.